This T cell receptor (beta chain) was recovered during a study of cytotoxic CD8 clonotypes in ibrutinib-treated CLL. Across the study: After treatment lasting a median roughly eleven months, range 6 to 36, response samples were collected.

General study points: Sustained-remission and progressing patients diverged in sampling times. Clonality was higher at ibrutinib response and returned toward baseline at progression.

Sequencing was performed with immunoSEQ multiplex PCR; in TCRdb, only in-frame clones are kept and a portion is missing. The profile shows about 310,000 clones, 80% of them singletons. Germline CDR1 is SGHRS and CDR2 is YFSETQ. The CDR3 covers 13 residues. V lost 0 bases and J lost 7, with 8 bases in between. In the case of this clone: Its cognate antigen is unknown.

The TCR sequence derives from a human donor with chronic lymphocytic leukemia. This chain links TRBV5-1 with TRBJ2-1; tentative D call: TRBD2 (5 bases). The sequencing here drew on PBMCs, taken before ibrutinib treatment. DNA for the CDR3: TGCGCCAGCAGCTTGGACACTAGAAATGAGCAGTTCTTC. It specifies CASSLDTRNEQFF.